The sequence of this TCR beta chain was determined in a study of T-cell reconstitution after alpha-beta-depleted transplantation in children. Unique molecular identifiers were used in preparing the TCRbeta library. MiXCR, applied by TCRdb to the PCR reads, yields one record per CDR3 protein. The sample yields about 97,000 distinct CDR3 sequences, around 6% seen once. The trim removed 4 bases at V and 5 bases at J, leaving 7 bases unmatched. The CDR3 length is 14 residues. Germline CDR1 SGHRS, CDR2 YFSETQ. This clonotype has only a few counts. This specimen was PBMCs, mostly from graft donor cells, taken 60 days after TCRalphabeta/CD19-depleted stem cell transplant. The clonotype originates from a female patient between 2 and 10 years old who had a stem cell transplant for Fanconi anemia, so the T cells may come from the graft donor. The V gene is TRBV5-1, the J gene TRBJ2-5; 8 positions agree with TRBD2. The CDR3 protein is CASSIGGAVETQYF. The CDR3 DNA sequence: TGCGCCAGCAGCATCGGGGGGGCCGTGGAGACCCAGTACTTC.